A selection of T cell receptor beta chains follows, all from one sample in a study of OX40 agonist ivuxolimab in advanced cancers. TCRdb keeps only in-frame clones here, not all; method: immunoSEQ multiplex PCR. The sample has 40,000 to 45,000 clones; approximately 80% are singletons. The sample in question was CD4+ or CD8+ T cells sorted from blood, obtained in a trial of the OX40 agonist ivuxolimab. Receptors originate from an adult with an advanced solid tumor such as melanoma, head and neck, liver or kidney cancer. Both conserved end residues are part of each CDR3. D genes are given only for firm matches. For some rows the clone size is stated as once, few or many, or as a class when expanded; others skip it.

j_gene	v_gene	abundance	d_gene	CDR3aa	CDR3nt
TRBJ1-3	TRBV30	.	.	CAWDIFSGNTIYF	TGTGCCTGGGATATTTTCTCTGGAAACACCATATATTTT
TRBJ2-7	TRBV2	.	TRBD2	CASSVGGDPTYEQYF	TGTGCCAGCAGTGTCGGGGGGGACCCAACCTACGAGCAGTACTTC
TRBJ1-2	TRBV5-1	.	.	CASSLEAGPLLLTYGYTF	TGCGCCAGCAGCTTGGAGGCAGGGCCTCTCCTCCTCACCTATGGCTACACCTTC
TRBJ2-1	TRBV18	.	.	CASSPGGGIGLNNEQFF	TGTGCCAGCTCACCCGGCGGCGGAATCGGGTTAAACAATGAGCAGTTCTTC
TRBJ2-5	TRBV19	.	.	CASSIGRETQYF	TGTGCCAGTAGTATAGGGAGGGAGACCCAGTACTTC
TRBJ2-3	TRBV18	.	TRBD2	CASSLAGMSTDTQYF	TGTGCCAGCTCACTAGCGGGAATGAGCACAGATACGCAGTATTTT
TRBJ2-7	TRBV30	.	.	CAWSVLGNSYEQYF	TGTGCCTGGAGTGTTTTGGGGAACTCCTACGAGCAGTACTTC
TRBJ2-6	TRBV19	.	.	CASGGQRTTGANVLTF	TGTGCCAGCGGGGGACAGAGAACGACTGGGGCCAACGTCCTGACTTTC
TRBJ2-6	TRBV12-2	.	.	CASRNGTSTQSRANVLTF	TGTGCAAGTCGCAATGGCACCTCCACACAAAGTCGGGCCAACGTCCTGACTTTC
TRBJ1-1	TRBV10-3	.	.	CAISESARVNTEAFF	TGTGCCATCAGTGAGAGCGCCAGGGTGAACACTGAAGCTTTCTTT
TRBJ2-7	TRBV6-5	.	.	CASSYSYRESYEQYF	TGTGCCAGCAGTTACTCTTACAGGGAATCCTACGAGCAGTACTTC
TRBJ2-1	TRBV10-1	.	TRBD1	CASSESLGQGAREQFF	TGCGCCAGCAGTGAGTCATTAGGACAGGGGGCGCGGGAGCAGTTCTTC
TRBJ1-1	TRBV21-1	.	.	CASSKKAPPEDTEAFF	TGTGCCAGCAGCAAAAAAGCCCCACCGGAGGACACTGAAGCTTTCTTT
TRBJ1-5	TRBV4-2	.	.	CASSFGGSSNQPQHF	TGTGCCAGCAGCTTCGGGGGAAGTAGCAATCAGCCCCAGCATTTT
TRBJ2-2	TRBV6-1	few	.	CAIYDFAGELFF	TGTGCCATTTATGATTTCGCCGGGGAGCTGTTTTTT
TRBJ2-7	TRBV28	.	TRBD2	CASSTGLAGLSYEQYF	TGTGCCAGCAGCACGGGACTAGCGGGACTGTCCTACGAGCAGTACTTC